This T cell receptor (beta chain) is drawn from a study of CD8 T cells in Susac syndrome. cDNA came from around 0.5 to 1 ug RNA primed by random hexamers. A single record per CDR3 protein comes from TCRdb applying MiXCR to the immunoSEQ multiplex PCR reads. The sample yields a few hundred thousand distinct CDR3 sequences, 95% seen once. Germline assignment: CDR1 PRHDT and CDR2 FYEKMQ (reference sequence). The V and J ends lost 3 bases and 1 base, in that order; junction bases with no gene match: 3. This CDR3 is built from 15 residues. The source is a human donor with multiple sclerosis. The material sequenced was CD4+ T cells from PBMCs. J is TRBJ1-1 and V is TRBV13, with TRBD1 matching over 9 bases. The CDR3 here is CASSFRGQGNTEAFF. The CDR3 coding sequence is TGTGCCAGCAGCTTCCGGGGACAGGGGAACACTGAAGCTTTCTTT. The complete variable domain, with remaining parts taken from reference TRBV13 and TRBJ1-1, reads AAGVIQSPRHLIKEKRETATLKCYPIPRHDTVYWYQQGPGQDPQFLISFYEKMQSDKGSIPDRFSAQQFSDYHSELNMSSLELGDSALYFCASSFRGQGNTEAFFGQGTRLTVV.